The following is a T cell receptor beta chain sequence with its context. Its antigen is undetermined. This record belongs to a study of T cell repertoires in cytomegalovirus infection. Study as a whole: HLA-B-restricted CMV epitopes that are well studied, plus recently identified HLA-C-restricted ones, were used by the study. Public signatures in TCR beta pointed to CMV infection and matching HLA type. Study-wide results and caveats: HLA-C-restricted CMV clonotypes gave the most frequent clonotype in two of eight donors.

One entry per CDR3 protein, called by TCRdb with MiXCR from the reads. The data show 300,000 to 400,000 distinct CDR3 sequences, with approximately 32% seen just once and about 20% held by the top ten. The CDR3 sequence is 15 residues long. The V gene lost 3 bases and the J gene lost 1 base, with 12 bases spanning the gap. Germline V gene lookup returns CDR1 LNHDA and CDR2 SQIVND (reference sequence). The chain recombines TRBV19 with TRBJ1-1; no definite D call. The specimen was cultured PBMCs, collected from culture after CMV antigen stimulation. This clonotype was sampled from a human donor in good health (CMV status not recorded). Some clones in this sample may be carry-over from other donors' samples. CDR3 DNA sequence: TGTGCCAGTAGTATTAGTACGGGCCGGAACACTGAAGCTTTCTTT. It yields the protein CASSISTGRNTEAFF.